Described below is a single T cell receptor (beta chain) sequence and its context. Antigen specificity is unknown. The CDR3 has 23 residues. The V gene's germline CDR1 is MNHEY and CDR2 SMNVEV (reference sequence). Trimming cost V 5 bases and J 0 bases; bases outside gene matches: 24. The sample originates from a study of vaccination effects on CD4 cells after COVID-19. About the study: It was a median of 72 days after the second dose that post-vaccine samples were obtained. Points from the study as a whole: Pronounced clonal contraction occurred in clones induced by infection and by vaccine late after vaccination.

The table came from immunoSEQ multiplex PCR; TCRdb's copy has only in-frame clones and leaves some out. The sample records around 30,000 clones, around three fifths being singletons. After expansion with viral peptide pools in the ViraFEST assay, antigen-specific CD4+ T cells were sequenced. When about ten days of culture had elapsed, CD4+ T cells were isolated. Every participant took two doses of the BNT162b2 or mRNA-1273 vaccine. Two million PBMC were placed in each well, which was supplemented with approximately 9.2 IU/ml IL-2 and roughly 9 ug/ml peptides. The authors replaced half the medium with IL-2 medium on days 3 and 7.

The gene calls are TRBV27 and TRBJ2-6; 8 nucleotides align to TRBD1. This TCR was recovered from a human donor who received a COVID-19 vaccine. This specimen consisted of CD4+ T cells from PBMCs cultured with SARS-CoV-2 spike peptides, obtained after COVID-19 vaccination. In nucleotides, the CDR3 is TGTGCCAGCAGTCCCACGGACAGGGTCCAAGCCTCCCTCTCTCTCTCTGGGGCCAACGTCCTGACTTTC. The encoded protein is CASSPTDRVQASLSLSGANVLTF. Variable domain in full (rest from reference TRBV27 and TRBJ2-6): EAQVTQNPRYLITVTGKKLTVTCSQNMNHEYMSWYRQDPGLGLRQIYYSMNVEVTDKGDVPEGYKVSRKEKRNFPLILESPSPNQTSLYFCASSPTDRVQASLSLSGANVLTFGAGSRLTVL.